Listed below are T cell receptor beta chains from one sample, sequenced in a study of control samples from healthy donors and cancer patients. The repertoire was sequenced with immunoSEQ multiplex PCR; TCRdb's copy has only in-frame clones and lacks some. The sample holds roughly 100,000 clones, just over 90% seen once. Sequencing was performed on blood. The receptors shown here come from a woman aged 18 to 35 in good health. Both conserved end residues are part of each CDR3. D genes are given only for firm matches. Clone size is not always given. Where it is, it says once, few, many or a class for expanded clones.

j_call v_call clone_size d_call cdr3_aa cdr3_nt
TRBJ2-3 TRBV11-2 NA NA CASSLVSTLSTDTQYF TGTGCCAGCAGCTTAGTCTCGACCCTATCCACAGATACGCAGTATTTT
TRBJ1-2 TRBV19 NA NA CASSTPGTEDNYGYTF TGTGCCAGTAGTACGCCGGGGACGGAAGATAACTATGGCTACACCTTC
TRBJ1-1 TRBV29-1 NA NA CSVPRADPTEAFF TGCAGCGTTCCCCGGGCCGACCCGACTGAAGCTTTCTTT
TRBJ2-5 TRBV27 NA NA CASSRTYLGTQYF TGTGCCAGCAGTCGGACCTACCTAGGGACCCAGTACTTC
TRBJ2-1 TRBV10-1 NA NA CASSENSGTPGHNEQFF TGCGCCAGCAGTGAGAATTCCGGGACCCCGGGTCACAATGAGCAGTTCTTC
TRBJ2-5 TRBV4-2 NA TRBD2 CASSQPWTSGSIGETQYF TGTGCCAGCAGCCAACCCTGGACTAGCGGGAGTATAGGAGAGACCCAGTACTTC
TRBJ1-1 TRBV28 NA NA CASSLGENTEAFF TGTGCCAGCAGTTTAGGCGAGAACACTGAAGCTTTCTTT
TRBJ2-5 TRBV9 NA NA CASSVTGMGETQYF TGTGCCAGCAGCGTAACGGGAATGGGGGAGACCCAGTACTTC
TRBJ1-1 TRBV10-3 NA NA CAIRQGMNTEAFF TGTGCCATAAGGCAGGGAATGAACACTGAAGCTTTCTTT
TRBJ2-1 TRBV7-9 NA TRBD2 CAGGLPSGWFSEQFF TGTGCCGGCGGACTTCCTAGCGGGTGGTTTAGTGAGCAGTTCTTC
TRBJ1-6 TRBV6-4 NA TRBD1 CASSPDRTHSPLHF TGTGCCAGCAGCCCGGACAGGACCCATTCACCCCTCCACTTT
TRBJ1-3 TRBV5-6 NA NA CASSLLPGNTIYF TGTGCCAGCAGCTTGCTCCCAGGAAACACCATATATTTT
TRBJ2-1 TRBV6-2/TRBV6-3 NA NA CASSYFAREQFF TGTGCCAGCAGTTACTTTGCCCGGGAGCAGTTCTTC
TRBJ1-5 TRBV28 NA NA CASRLLYSNQPQHF TGTGCCAGCAGACTACTATATAGCAATCAGCCCCAGCATTTT
TRBJ1-1 TRBV3-1/TRBV3-2 NA NA CASSRSDNTEAFF TGTGCCAGCAGCCGATCAGATAACACTGAAGCTTTCTTT
TRBJ1-4 TRBV11-2 NA NA CASSLVLGRGEKLFF TGTGCCAGCAGCTTAGTACTCGGGCGAGGTGAAAAACTGTTTTTT
TRBJ1-2 TRBV7-9 once NA CASSPLWAWGYTF TGTGCCAGCAGCCCCCTCTGGGCTTGGGGCTACACCTTC
TRBJ2-2 TRBV24-1 NA NA CATSAPGGTGNTGELFF TGTGCCACCAGTGCCCCCGGGGGGACAGGGAACACCGGGGAGCTGTTTTTT
TRBJ1-3 TRBV18 NA TRBD1 CASSSRQGRAGNTIYF TGTGCCAGCTCATCTAGACAGGGAAGAGCTGGAAACACCATATATTTT
TRBJ1-3 TRBV2 once NA CASIEELTVGNTIYF TGTGCCAGCATCGAAGAATTGACAGTAGGAAACACCATATATTTT
TRBJ1-6 TRBV4-3 NA NA CASSPDSRNSPLHF TGCGCCAGCAGCCCCGACAGTCGTAATTCACCCCTCCACTTT
TRBJ2-1 TRBV5-4 NA NA CASSFQLEQFF TGTGCCAGCAGCTTTCAGCTAGAGCAGTTCTTC
TRBJ2-5 TRBV5-6 NA TRBD2 CASCISGGGRETQYF TGTGCCAGCTGCATCTCGGGGGGAGGTAGGGAGACCCAGTACTTC
TRBJ2-3 TRBV6-4 NA NA CASSADGVSDTQYF TGTGCCAGCAGTGCGGACGGGGTATCCGATACGCAGTATTTT
TRBJ1-3 TRBV14 NA NA CASSQDSLGNTIYF TGTGCCAGCAGCCAAGATTCGTTAGGAAACACCATATATTTT
TRBJ2-3 TRBV30 NA NA CAWRDKGPTQYF TGTGCCTGGCGAGACAAGGGTCCTACGCAGTATTTT
TRBJ1-2 TRBV15 NA NA CATSRDLAAYGYTF TGTGCCACCAGCAGAGATCTGGCAGCGTATGGCTACACCTTC
TRBJ2-1 TRBV21-1 NA NA CASSYSAAGDNEQFF TGTGCCAGCAGCTACTCGGCGGCAGGGGACAATGAGCAGTTCTTC
TRBJ1-1 TRBV5-1 NA NA CASSPPGVNTEAFF TGCGCCAGCAGCCCCCCCGGAGTGAACACTGAAGCTTTCTTT
TRBJ2-7 TRBV13 NA NA CASSFQDEQYF TGTGCCAGCAGCTTCCAAGACGAGCAGTACTTC
TRBJ2-3 TRBV24-1 NA TRBD1 CATSGTGSSTDTQYF TGTGCCACCAGTGGGACAGGGTCGTCCACAGATACGCAGTATTTT
TRBJ1-2 TRBV25-1 NA NA CASRDQGIGYGYTF TGTGCCAGCAGGGACCAGGGGATTGGCTATGGCTACACCTTC
TRBJ1-5 TRBV2 once NA CASRRDQPQHF TGTGCCAGCAGAAGAGATCAGCCCCAGCATTTT
TRBJ1-1 TRBV15 NA NA CATSLPGHSTEAFF TGTGCCACCAGCCTCCCTGGACACAGCACTGAAGCTTTCTTT
TRBJ2-7 TRBV6-6 once NA CASRQPDGLTYEQYF TGTGCCAGCAGACAGCCCGATGGGCTGACCTACGAGCAGTACTTC